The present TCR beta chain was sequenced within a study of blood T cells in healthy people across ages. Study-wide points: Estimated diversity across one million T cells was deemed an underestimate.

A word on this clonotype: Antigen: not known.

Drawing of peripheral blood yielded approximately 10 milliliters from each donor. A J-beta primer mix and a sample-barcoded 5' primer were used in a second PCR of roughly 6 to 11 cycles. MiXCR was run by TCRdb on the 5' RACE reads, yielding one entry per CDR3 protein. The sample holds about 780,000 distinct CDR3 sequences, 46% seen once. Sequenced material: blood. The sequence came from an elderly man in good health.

CDR3: CASSLTPGQMYEQYF. CDR3 DNA sequence: TGTGCCAGCAGCTTGACACCGGGACAGATGTACGAGCAGTACTTC. The chain combines TRBV5-4 with TRBJ2-7; 7 bases align to TRBD1. V dropped 1 base and J dropped 4; count of bases not matched to a gene: 8. CDR3 length: 15 residues. Germline V gene data show CDR1 as SGHNT and CDR2 as YYREEE (reference sequence).